This T cell receptor (gamma chain) stems from a study of human gamma delta and Vdelta1 T cells (dated by TCRdb to 2017 to 2018). Background for the entire study: Delta One T cells, Vd1+ gamma-delta T cells, were investigated in the study as cytotoxic effectors against acute myeloid leukemia.

Points the paper makes about the study in general: Polyclonality and broad cytotoxic targeting of acute myeloid leukemia were reported for Delta One T cells.

The CDR3, cysteine through phenylalanine, is 18 amino acids long. Left in the record is the CDR3 DNA by itself, 54 bases read in frame from the first base. V is cut back by 8 bases and J by 6 bases, with 22 bases in the junction unmatched. The method was PCR. Sequencing was carried out with an Illumina MiSeq. TCRdb called clones afresh from the public reads with CATT; identical DNA rows were later merged. This sample is represented by fewer than 10,000 gamma-chain clones; around 50% of them were singletons. The ten largest clones add up to under 3% of the sample. Turning to this clone: Its antigen is unknown. Base qualities are not at hand, and no much larger clone is one base apart.

Specimen: Vdelta1 gamma-delta T cells from blood grown in culture (DOT cells). In light of the paper, this sample's cell subset or site label describes: Delta One T cells, in vitro expanded/differentiated Vd1+ gamma-delta T cells. The TCR comes from a human donor in good health. This sequence uses TRGV10 and TRGJP2. TRGV10 is reported as an ORF; its role is uncertain. The CDR3 protein sequence reads: CAAWDWIRGHRGDWIKTF. The DNA sequence reads TGTGCTGCGTGGGATTGGATACGTGGGCATCGTGGTGATTGGATCAAGACGTTT.